Listed here are 18 T cell receptor beta chains from one sample, sequenced in a study of CXCR3-negative and CXCR3-positive naive CD8 T cells (dated by TCRdb to the late 2010s). These receptors' targets are unknown. The paper as a whole reports these results and caveats: TRB CDR3s from CXCR3-positive naive cells showed higher hydrophobicity (lower Kidera factor 4), lower energy, and higher strength and volume indices than CXCR3-negative naive cells.

Sequencing instrument: NextSeq 550. The Human TCR Profiling Kit (MiLaboratory) was used to make UMI-labeled 5' RACE TRB cDNA libraries. The reads, reprocessed by TCRdb, yield one row per CDR3 protein sequence and no DNA. This sample's table contains around 140,000 distinct CDR3 sequences. Jointly, the top ten make up 0.41% of the sample. Sequencing input: naive CXCR3+ CD8+ T cells from blood. The cell subset or site label, as the study defines it: CD45RO-CCR7+CD27+CD95- naive CD8+ T cells expressing CXCR3 (TNR3+). These receptor sequences come from a human donor in good health. Some clones in this sample may be carry-over from other donors' samples.

This rearrangement joins TRBV29-1 to TRBJ2-7. The CDR3 extends over 13 amino acids. Germline CDR1 is SQVTM and CDR2 is ANQGSEA. CDR3 amino acids: CSVEGWQSYEQYF.

This rearrangement joins TRBV30 to TRBJ2-3; absent DNA, TCRdb's TRBD1 call cannot be checked. The CDR3 has 16 amino acids. The V gene's germline CDR1 is GTSNPN and CDR2 SVGIG (reference sequence). The CDR3 sequence: CAWRDLRAGAEDTQYF.

The chain couples TRBV5-1 to TRBJ2-1; TCRdb picks TRBD1, but there is no DNA to check that call. The CDR3 has 15 amino acids. Germline CDR1 and CDR2: SGHRS and YFSETQ. The CDR3 sequence: CASSLGPGSNNEQFF.

J is TRBJ1-2 and V is TRBV12-3 or TRBV12-4; TCRdb indicates TRBD1, and absent DNA this call remains unverified. This CDR3 is built from 14 residues. The CDR3 protein is CASSVGDRNYGYTF.

The chain couples TRBV27 to TRBJ1-6; TCRdb lists TRBD1, though no DNA is available to test this call. The germline gives CDR1 MNHEY, CDR2 SMNVEV (reference sequence). The CDR3 totals 17 residues. This CDR3 reads CASSLIGQGGDNSPLHF.

V and J are TRBV6-2 or TRBV6-3 and TRBJ2-5. This CDR3 contains 17 residues. CDR1 and CDR2 from the germline V gene are MNHEY and SVGEGT. CDR3 sequence: CASSYSESVGLQETQYF.

This chain connects TRBV2 to TRBJ2-7; TCRdb gives TRBD2 as the D gene, but with no DNA this cannot be confirmed. This CDR3 is built from 18 residues. Germline-derived CDR1 and CDR2 are SNHLY and FYNNEI. This CDR3 is CASTTGLAGDQAFGEQYF.

J is TRBJ2-3 and V is TRBV7-8; TCRdb designates TRBD2, a call that cannot be tested without DNA. The CDR3 extends over 18 amino acids. In germline, CDR1 is SGHVS, CDR2 FQNEAQ. The CDR3 sequence: CASSLASASGRWPDTQYF.

This CDR3 is CATSREGLAGGVYEQYF. This chain uses TRBV15 with TRBJ2-7; as DNA is missing, the TRBD2 call by TCRdb cannot be tested. This CDR3 has 17 amino acids. From germline, CDR1 is LNHNV and CDR2 YYDKDF (reference sequence).

The V gene is TRBV27, the J gene TRBJ2-3; checking the TCRdb D call of TRBD2 is not possible without DNA. This CDR3 has 17 amino acids. Per the germline V gene, CDR1 is MNHEY and CDR2 is SMNVEV (reference sequence). The CDR3 region is CASSTEERGRAQDTQYF.

The chain carries TRBV7-6 and TRBJ2-1; no DNA is available, so the TRBD2 call from TCRdb remains unchecked. Germline V gene data show CDR1 as SGHVS and CDR2 as FNYEAQ. This CDR3 contains 16 residues. The CDR3 sequence is CASSPLTSGSNNEQFF.

The V gene is TRBV29-1, the J gene TRBJ1-6; the D call from TCRdb, TRBD1, cannot be confirmed without DNA. Germline CDR1 and CDR2: SQVTM and ANQGSEA. The CDR3 sequence is 15 residues long. CDR3 residues: CSVSQGNSYNSPLHF.

The chain is built from TRBV27 and TRBJ2-5; TCRdb outputs TRBD2, but without DNA this stays unchecked. The CDR3 runs to 16 residues. Per germline, CDR1 MNHEY and CDR2 SMNVEV (reference sequence). The CDR3 reads CAGGLAGSQRLETQYF.

The chain employs TRBV2 and TRBJ2-7; the TRBD1 assignment by TCRdb is unverifiable without DNA. The CDR3 has 17 amino acids. Germline CDR1 is SNHLY and CDR2 is FYNNEI. This chain's CDR3 is CASSELVGQGGVYEQYF.

The CDR3 reads CASSSTAGTGINEQFF. The V gene is TRBV12-3 or TRBV12-4, the J gene TRBJ2-1; absent DNA, TCRdb's TRBD1 call cannot be checked. The CDR3 has 16 amino acids.

This chain connects TRBV29-1 to TRBJ2-5; TCRdb selects TRBD1, and the lack of DNA leaves this call unchecked. CDR3 length equals 13 residues. The germline V gene has CDR1 SQVTM and CDR2 ANQGSEA. The chain's CDR3 is CSVSVLEPGTQYF.

V is TRBV20-1 and J is TRBJ1-4. The germline CDR1 and CDR2 sequences are DFQATT and SNEGSKA (reference sequence). There are 14 residues in the CDR3. The CDR3 sequence: CSARSWPTNEKLFF.

The chain joins TRBV7-2 to TRBJ2-3; TCRdb returns TRBD1, unconfirmable since there is no DNA. This CDR3 is built from 13 residues. Germline CDR1 and CDR2: SGHTA and FQGNSA. This CDR3 reads CASSLVTADTQYF.